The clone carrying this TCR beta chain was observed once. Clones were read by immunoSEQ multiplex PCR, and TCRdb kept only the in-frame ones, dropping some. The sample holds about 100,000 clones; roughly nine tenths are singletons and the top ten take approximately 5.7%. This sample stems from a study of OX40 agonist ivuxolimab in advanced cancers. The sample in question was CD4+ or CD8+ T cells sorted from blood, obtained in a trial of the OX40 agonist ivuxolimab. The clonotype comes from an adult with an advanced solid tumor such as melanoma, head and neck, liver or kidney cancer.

CDR3 bases: TGTGCCAGCAGCGTATCGACGGGACAGGGATACACTGAAGCTTTCTTT. It is translated as CASSVSTGQGYTEAFF. V is TRBV9 and J is TRBJ1-1; TRBD1 matches 9 bases. From germline, CDR1 is SGDLS and CDR2 YYNGEE. This CDR3 spans 16 amino acids. Trimming removed 1 base from V and 3 bases from J; junction bases left unmatched: 7.